This T cell receptor (beta chain) was retrieved from a study of early T cells in non-severe SARS-CoV-2 infection. Germline CDR1 reads GTSNPN; CDR2 reads SVGIG (reference sequence). CDR3 length equals 12 residues. Worth noting for this clonotype: It may be a read error: a sequence one base away is much more abundant.

The protocol attached unique molecular identifiers to individual cDNA molecules. Each CDR3 protein gets one entry after TCRdb re-called the 5' RACE reads with MiXCR. The sample shows roughly 80,000 distinct CDR3 sequences, more than 13% of them seen only once. This clonotype originated in an adult who was a healthcare worker with PCR-confirmed SARS-CoV-2 infection or an uninfected control (not recorded which). The rearrangement joins TRBV30 to TRBJ1-3; D unresolved. Sequenced input: whole blood. For the CDR3, the DNA is TGTGCCTGGACCCCACAAGGAAACATCATATATTTT. This codes for CAWTPQGNIIYF.